This TCR beta chain was profiled in a study of STAT5B mutations in CD4+ large granular lymphocyte leukemia. The CDR3 sequence is 16 residues long. This clone was found once. Method: immunoSEQ multiplex PCR; TCRdb's copy keeps in-frame clones and lacks some. The sample includes tens of thousands of clones, approximately 84% of them seen just once. This TCR derives from a human donor in good health. The chain recombines TRBV21-1 with TRBJ2-7; TRBD1, the D gene given by the table, was not confirmed from the DNA. TRBV21-1 corresponds to a pseudogene. The specimen sequenced was CD4+ T cells from blood buffy coats. The CDR3 DNA reads as TGTGCCAGCAGCAAAGTACGGACCGACAGCTCCTACGAGCAGTACTTC. It codes for CASSKVRTDSSYEQYF.